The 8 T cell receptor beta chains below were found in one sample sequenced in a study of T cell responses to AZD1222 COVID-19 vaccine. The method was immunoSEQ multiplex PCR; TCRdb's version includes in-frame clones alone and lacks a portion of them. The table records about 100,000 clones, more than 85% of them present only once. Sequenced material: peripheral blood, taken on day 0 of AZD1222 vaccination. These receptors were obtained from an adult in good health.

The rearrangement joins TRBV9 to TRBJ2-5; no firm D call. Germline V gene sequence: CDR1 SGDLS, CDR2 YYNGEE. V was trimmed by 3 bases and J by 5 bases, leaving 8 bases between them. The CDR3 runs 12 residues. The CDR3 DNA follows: TGTGCCAGCAGCGGGCCCATGGAGACCCAGTACTTC. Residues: CASSGPMETQYF.

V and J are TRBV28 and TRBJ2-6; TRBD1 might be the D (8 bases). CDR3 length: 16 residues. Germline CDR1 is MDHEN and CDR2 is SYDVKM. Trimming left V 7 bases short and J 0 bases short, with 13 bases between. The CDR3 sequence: CASKTGDYSGANVLTF. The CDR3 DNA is TGTGCCAGCAAGACAGGGGACTACTCTGGGGCCAACGTCCTGACTTTC. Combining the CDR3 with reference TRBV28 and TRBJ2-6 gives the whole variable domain DVKVTQSSRYLVKRTGEKVFLECVQDMDHENMFWYRQDPGLGLRLIYFSYDVKMKEKGDIPEGYSVSREKKERFSLILESASTNQTSMYLCASKTGDYSGANVLTFGAGSRLTVL.

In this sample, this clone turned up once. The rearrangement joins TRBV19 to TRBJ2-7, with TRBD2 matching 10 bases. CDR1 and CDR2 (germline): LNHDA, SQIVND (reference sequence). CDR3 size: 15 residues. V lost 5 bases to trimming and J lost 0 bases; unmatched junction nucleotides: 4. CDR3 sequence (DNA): TGTGCCAGTAGTCCTCTAGCGGGAGCCTCCTACGAGCAGTACTTC. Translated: CASSPLAGASYEQYF. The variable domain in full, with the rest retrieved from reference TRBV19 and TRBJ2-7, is DGGITQSPKYLFRKEGQNVTLSCEQNLNHDAMYWYRQDPGQGLRLIYYSQIVNDFQKGDIAEGYSVSREKKESFPLTVTSAQKNPTAFYLCASSPLAGASYEQYFGPGTRLTVT.

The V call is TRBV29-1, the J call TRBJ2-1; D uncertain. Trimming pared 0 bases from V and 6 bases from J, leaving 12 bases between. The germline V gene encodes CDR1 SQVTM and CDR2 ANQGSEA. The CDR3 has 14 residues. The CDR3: CSVEDLGVSNEQFF. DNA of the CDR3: TGCAGCGTTGAAGATCTTGGAGTCTCCAATGAGCAGTTCTTC.

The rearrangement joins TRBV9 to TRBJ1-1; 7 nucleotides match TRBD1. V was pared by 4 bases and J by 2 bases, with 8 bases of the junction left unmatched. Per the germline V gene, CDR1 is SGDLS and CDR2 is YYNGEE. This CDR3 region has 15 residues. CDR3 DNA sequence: TGTGCCAGCAGCCCGAGGACAGGACCTAACACTGAAGCTTTCTTT. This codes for CASSPRTGPNTEAFF. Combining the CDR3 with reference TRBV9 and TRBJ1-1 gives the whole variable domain DSGVTQTPKHLITATGQRVTLRCSPRSGDLSVYWYQQSLDQGLQFLIQYYNGEERAKGNILERFSAQQFPDLHSELNLSSLELGDSALYFCASSPRTGPNTEAFFGQGTRLTVV.

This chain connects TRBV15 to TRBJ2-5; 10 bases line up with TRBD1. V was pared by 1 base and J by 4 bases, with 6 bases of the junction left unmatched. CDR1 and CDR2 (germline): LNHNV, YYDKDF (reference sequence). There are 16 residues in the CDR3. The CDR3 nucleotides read TGTGCCACCAGCAGAGGACAGGGGGCGTATGGAGAGACCCAGTACTTC. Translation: CATSRGQGAYGETQYF.

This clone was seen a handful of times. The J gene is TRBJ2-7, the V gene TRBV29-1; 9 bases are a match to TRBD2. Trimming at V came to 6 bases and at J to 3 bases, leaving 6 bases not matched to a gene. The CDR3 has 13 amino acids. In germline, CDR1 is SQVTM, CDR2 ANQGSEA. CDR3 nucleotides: TGCAGCGTAATACTAGCGGGTAACTACGAGCAGTACTTC. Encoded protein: CSVILAGNYEQYF.

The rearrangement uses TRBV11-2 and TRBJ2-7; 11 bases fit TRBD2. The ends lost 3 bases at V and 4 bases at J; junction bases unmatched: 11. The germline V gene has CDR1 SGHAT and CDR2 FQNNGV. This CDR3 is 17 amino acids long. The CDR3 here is CASSLAGVVAGGYEQYF. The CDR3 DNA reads TGTGCCAGCAGCTTGGCGGGGGTGGTAGCGGGAGGGTACGAGCAGTACTTC.